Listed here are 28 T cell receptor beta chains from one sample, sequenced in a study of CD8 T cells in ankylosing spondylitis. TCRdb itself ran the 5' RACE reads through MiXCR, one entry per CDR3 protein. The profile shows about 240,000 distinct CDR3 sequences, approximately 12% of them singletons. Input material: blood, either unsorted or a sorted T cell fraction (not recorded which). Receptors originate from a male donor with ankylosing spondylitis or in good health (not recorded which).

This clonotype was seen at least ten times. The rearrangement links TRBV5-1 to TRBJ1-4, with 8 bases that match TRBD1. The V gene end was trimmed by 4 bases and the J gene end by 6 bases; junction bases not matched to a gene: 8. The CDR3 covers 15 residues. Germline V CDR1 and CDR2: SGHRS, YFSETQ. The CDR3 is CASSIQGGEDEKLFF. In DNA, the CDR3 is TGCGCCAGCAGCATACAGGGGGGGGAAGATGAAAAACTGTTTTTT.

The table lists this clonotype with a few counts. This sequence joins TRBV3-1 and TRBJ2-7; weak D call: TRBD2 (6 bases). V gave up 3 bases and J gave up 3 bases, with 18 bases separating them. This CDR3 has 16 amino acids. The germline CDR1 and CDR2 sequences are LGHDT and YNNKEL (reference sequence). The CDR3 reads CASSQGNLASLYEQYF. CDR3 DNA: TGTGCCAGCAGCCAGGGTAATCTAGCGAGTCTCTACGAGCAGTACTTC.

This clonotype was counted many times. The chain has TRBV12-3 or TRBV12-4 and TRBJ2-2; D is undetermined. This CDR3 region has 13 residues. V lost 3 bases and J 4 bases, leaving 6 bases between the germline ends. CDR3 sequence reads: CASSFSVTGELFF. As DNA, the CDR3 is TGTGCCAGCAGTTTTTCTGTCACCGGGGAGCTGTTTTTT.

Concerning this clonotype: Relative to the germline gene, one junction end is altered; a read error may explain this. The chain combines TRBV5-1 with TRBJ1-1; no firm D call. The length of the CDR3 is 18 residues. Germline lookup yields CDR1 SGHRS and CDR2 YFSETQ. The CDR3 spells CVSSLAGVGIWENTEAFF. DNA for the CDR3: TGCGTCAGCAGCTTGGCCGGCGTCGGGATATGGGAGAACACTGAAGCTTTCTTT.

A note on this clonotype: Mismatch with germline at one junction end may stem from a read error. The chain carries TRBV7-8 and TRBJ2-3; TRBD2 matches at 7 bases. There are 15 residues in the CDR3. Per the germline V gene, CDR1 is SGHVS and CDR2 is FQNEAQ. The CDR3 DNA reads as TGTGTCAGCAGCTTTAATGGGCAGCGGGAAGATACGCAGTATTTT. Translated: CVSSFNGQREDTQYF. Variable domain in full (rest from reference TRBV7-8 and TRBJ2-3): GAGVSQSPRYKVAKRGQDVALRCDPISGHVSLFWYQQALGQGPEFLTYFQNEAQLDKSGLPSDRFFAERPEGSVSTLKIQRTQQEDSAVYLCVSSFNGQREDTQYFGPGTRLTVL.

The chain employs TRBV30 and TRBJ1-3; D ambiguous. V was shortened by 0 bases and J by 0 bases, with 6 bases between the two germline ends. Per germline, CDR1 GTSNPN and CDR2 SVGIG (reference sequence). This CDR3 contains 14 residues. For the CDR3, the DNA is TGTGCCTGGAGTGTACAAAGCTCTGGAAACACCATATATTTT. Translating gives CAWSVQSSGNTIYF.

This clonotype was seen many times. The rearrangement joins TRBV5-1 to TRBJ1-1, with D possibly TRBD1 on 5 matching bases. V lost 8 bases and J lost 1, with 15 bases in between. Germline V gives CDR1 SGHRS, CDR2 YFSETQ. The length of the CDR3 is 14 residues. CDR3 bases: TGCGCCAGTACAGGAGGAGTGTCGAACACTGAAGCTTTCTTT. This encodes CASTGGVSNTEAFF.

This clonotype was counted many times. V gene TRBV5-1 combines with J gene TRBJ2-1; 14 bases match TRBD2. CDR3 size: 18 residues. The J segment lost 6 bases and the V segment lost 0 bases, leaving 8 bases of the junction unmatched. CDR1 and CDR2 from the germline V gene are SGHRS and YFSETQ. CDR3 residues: CASSLADQGLAGANEQFF. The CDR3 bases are TGCGCCAGCAGCTTGGCCGATCAGGGACTAGCGGGAGCCAATGAGCAGTTCTTC.

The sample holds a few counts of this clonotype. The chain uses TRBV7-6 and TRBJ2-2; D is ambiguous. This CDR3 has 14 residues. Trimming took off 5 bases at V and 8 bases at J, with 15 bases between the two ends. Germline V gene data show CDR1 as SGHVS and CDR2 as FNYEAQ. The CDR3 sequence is CASSQVPTMGELFF. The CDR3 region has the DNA TGTGCCAGCAGCCAAGTACCGACGATGGGGGAGCTGTTTTTT.

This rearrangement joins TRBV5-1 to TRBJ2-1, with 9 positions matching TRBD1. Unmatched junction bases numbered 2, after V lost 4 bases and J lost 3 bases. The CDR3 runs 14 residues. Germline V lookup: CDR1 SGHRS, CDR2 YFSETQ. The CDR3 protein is CASSRGQGYNEQFF. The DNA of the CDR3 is TGCGCCAGCAGCCGGGGACAGGGCTACAATGAGCAGTTCTTC.

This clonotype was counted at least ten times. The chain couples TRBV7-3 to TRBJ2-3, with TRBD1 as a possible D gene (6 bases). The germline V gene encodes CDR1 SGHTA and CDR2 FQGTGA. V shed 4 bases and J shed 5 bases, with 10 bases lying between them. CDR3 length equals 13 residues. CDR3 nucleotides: TGTGCCAGCAGCTGGGGGCTGGGAGATACGCAGTATTTT. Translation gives CASSWGLGDTQYF. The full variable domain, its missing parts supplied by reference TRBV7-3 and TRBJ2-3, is GAGVSQTPSNKVTEKGKYVELRCDPISGHTALYWYRQSLGQGPEFLIYFQGTGAADDSGLPNDRFFAVRPEGSVSTLKIQRTERGDSAVYLCASSWGLGDTQYFGPGTRLTVL.

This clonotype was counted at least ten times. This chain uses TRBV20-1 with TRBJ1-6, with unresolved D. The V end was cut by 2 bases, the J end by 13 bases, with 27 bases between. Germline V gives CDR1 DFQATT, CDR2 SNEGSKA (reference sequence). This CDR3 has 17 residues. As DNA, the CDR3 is TGCAGTGCTAGATCCCCCATATCTCGACCGCTAGGGCCGCCCCTCCACTTT. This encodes CSARSPISRPLGPPLHF.

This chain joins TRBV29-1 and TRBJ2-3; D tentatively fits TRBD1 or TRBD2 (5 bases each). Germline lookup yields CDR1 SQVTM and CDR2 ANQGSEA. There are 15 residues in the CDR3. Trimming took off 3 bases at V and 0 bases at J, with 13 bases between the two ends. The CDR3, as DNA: TGCAGCGTTGAGGGACCGGAGCCTAGCACAGATACGCAGTATTTT. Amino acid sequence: CSVEGPEPSTDTQYF.

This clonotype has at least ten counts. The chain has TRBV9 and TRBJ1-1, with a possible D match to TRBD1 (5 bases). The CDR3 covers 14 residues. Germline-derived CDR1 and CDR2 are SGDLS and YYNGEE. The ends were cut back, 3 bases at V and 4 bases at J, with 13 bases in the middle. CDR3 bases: TGTGCCAGCAGCGCCGAAATGAGGGGCACTGAAGCTTTCTTT. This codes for CASSAEMRGTEAFF.

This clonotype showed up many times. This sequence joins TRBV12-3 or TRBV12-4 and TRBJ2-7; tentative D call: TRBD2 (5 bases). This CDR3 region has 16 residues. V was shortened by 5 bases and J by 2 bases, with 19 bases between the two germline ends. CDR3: CASSPNLRDHPYEQYF. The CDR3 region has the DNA TGTGCCAGCAGTCCTAACTTGAGGGATCACCCCTACGAGCAGTACTTC.

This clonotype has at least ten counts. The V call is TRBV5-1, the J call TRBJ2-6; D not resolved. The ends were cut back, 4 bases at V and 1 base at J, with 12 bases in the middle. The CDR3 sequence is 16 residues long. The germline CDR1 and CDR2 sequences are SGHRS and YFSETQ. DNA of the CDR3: TGCGCCAGCAGCCAGTCCCTATCTTCTGGGGCCAACGTCCTGACTTTC. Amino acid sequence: CASSQSLSSGANVLTF. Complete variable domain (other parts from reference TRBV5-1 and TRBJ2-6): KAGVTQTPRYLIKTRGQQVTLSCSPISGHRSVSWYQQTPGQGLQFLFEYFSETQRNKGNFPGRFSGRQFSNSRSEMNVSTLELGDSALYLCASSQSLSSGANVLTFGAGSRLTVL.

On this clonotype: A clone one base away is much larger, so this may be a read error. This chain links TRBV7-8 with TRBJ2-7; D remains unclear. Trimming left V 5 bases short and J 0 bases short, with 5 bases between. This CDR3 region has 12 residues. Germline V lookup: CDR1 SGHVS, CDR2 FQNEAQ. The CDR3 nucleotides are TGTGCCAGCAGCCGGAGCTCCTACGAGCAGTACTTC. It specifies CASSRSSYEQYF.

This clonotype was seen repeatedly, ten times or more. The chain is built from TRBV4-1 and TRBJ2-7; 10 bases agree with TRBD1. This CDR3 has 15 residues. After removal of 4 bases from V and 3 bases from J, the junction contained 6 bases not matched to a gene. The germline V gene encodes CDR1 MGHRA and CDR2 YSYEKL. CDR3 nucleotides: TGCGCCAGCAGCCCCAGACAGGGGGCAAGCTACGAGCAGTACTTC. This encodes CASSPRQGASYEQYF.

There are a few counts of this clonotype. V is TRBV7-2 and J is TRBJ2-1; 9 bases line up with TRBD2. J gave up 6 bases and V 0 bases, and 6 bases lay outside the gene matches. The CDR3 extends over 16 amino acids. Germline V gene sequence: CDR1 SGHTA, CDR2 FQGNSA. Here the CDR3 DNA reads TGTGCCAGCAGCTTAGCACCTAGCGGGATTGGCAATGAGCAGTTCTTC. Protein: CASSLAPSGIGNEQFF.

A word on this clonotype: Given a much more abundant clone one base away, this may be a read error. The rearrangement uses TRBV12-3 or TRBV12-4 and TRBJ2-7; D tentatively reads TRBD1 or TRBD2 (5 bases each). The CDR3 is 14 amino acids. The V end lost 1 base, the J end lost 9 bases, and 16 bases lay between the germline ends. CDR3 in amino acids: CASSLVVGVRAQYF. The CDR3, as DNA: TGTGCCAGCAGTTTAGTTGTGGGGGTTCGCGCGCAGTACTTC.

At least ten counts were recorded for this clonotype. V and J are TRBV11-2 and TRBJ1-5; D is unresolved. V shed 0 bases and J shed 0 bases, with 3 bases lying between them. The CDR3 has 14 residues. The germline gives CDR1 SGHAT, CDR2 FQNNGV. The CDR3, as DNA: TGTGCCAGCAGCTTAGATTATAGCAATCAGCCCCAGCATTTT. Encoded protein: CASSLDYSNQPQHF.

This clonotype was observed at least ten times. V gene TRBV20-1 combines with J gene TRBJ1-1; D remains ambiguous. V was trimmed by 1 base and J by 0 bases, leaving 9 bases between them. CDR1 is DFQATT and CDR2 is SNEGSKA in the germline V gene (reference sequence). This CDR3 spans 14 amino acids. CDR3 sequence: CSARVIVMNTEAFF. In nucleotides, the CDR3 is TGCAGTGCTAGAGTAATCGTCATGAACACTGAAGCTTTCTTT.

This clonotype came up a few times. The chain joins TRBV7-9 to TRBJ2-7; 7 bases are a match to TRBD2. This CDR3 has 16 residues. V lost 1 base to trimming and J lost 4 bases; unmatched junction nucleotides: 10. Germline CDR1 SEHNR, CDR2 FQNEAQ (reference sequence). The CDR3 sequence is CASSLGRWASGYEQYF. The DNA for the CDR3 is TGTGCCAGCAGCTTAGGCCGGTGGGCTAGCGGATACGAGCAGTACTTC.

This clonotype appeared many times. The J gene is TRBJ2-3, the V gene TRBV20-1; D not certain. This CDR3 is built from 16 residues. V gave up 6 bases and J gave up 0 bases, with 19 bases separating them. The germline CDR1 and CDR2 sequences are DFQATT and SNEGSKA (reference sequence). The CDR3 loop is CSAHELWAASTDTQYF. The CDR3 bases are TGCAGTGCGCATGAACTTTGGGCGGCCAGCACAGATACGCAGTATTTT.

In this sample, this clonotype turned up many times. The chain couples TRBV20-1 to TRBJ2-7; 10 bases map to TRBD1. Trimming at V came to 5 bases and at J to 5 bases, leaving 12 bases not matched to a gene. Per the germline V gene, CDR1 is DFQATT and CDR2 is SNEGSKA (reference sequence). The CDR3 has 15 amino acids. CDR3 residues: CSALMTGGAYDEQYF. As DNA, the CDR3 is TGCAGTGCTCTGATGACAGGGGGCGCGTATGACGAGCAGTACTTC.

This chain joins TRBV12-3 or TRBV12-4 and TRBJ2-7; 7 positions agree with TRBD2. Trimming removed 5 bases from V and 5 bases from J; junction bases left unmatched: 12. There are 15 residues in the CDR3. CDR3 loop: CASSPRTGGSNEQYF. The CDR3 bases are TGTGCCAGCAGTCCCCGGACCGGGGGGAGCAACGAGCAGTACTTC.

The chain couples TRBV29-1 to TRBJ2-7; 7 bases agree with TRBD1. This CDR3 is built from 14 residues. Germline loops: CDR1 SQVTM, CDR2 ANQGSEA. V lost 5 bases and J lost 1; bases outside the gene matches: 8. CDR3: CSVSDRATSYEQYF. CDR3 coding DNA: TGCAGCGTTTCAGACAGGGCGACGTCCTACGAGCAGTACTTC.

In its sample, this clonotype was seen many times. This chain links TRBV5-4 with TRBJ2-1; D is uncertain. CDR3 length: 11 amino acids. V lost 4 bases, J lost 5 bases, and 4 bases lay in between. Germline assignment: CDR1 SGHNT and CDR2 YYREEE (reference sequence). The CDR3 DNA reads TGTGCCAGCAGCATTAACAATGAGCAGTTCTTC. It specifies CASSINNEQFF.